This T cell receptor (beta chain) was retrieved from a study of T cell changes during pregnancy in multiple sclerosis (dated by TCRdb to the late 2010s). Context from the whole study: In women with multiple sclerosis, the researchers looked at how the T cell repertoire shifted as pregnancy progressed.

There are 14 amino acids in the CDR3, from cysteine to phenylalanine inclusive. The kept DNA is CDR3 alone, 42 bases in frame from the first base. Cut back by 0 bases and 3 bases, the V and J ends lie 11 bases apart. CDR1 is given as GTSNPN and CDR2 as SVGIG, both from the germline V gene (reference sequence). As concerns this clone: Its antigen is still unknown. Base qualities are not provided; no much larger clone lies one nucleotide away.

Libraries came from the immunoSEQ multiplex PCR assay. Imported from immuneACCESS, the table was reduced by TCRdb to in-frame sequences with V and J called. These copies leave out some clones; in studies compared against another copy, an unresolved V gene accounts for under half, and the cause of the remainder is not known. Across this sample there are approximately 70,000 clones, with about 91% seen only once. Over 2% of the sample rests with the top ten. The starting material was peripheral blood, obtained in the first trimester of pregnancy. This sequence uses TRBV30 and TRBJ1-2, with the D gene call left open. This TCR came from a female donor with multiple sclerosis, enrolled in a pregnancy study. The CDR3: CAWSVLTTYYGYTF. The nucleotide sequence is given as TGTGCCTGGAGTGTACTAACCACTTACTATGGCTACACCTTC.